The clone carrying this TCR beta chain showed up just a few times. No antigen is known for it. The data were obtained in a study of beta chain features in type 1 diabetes. The entirety of the isolated RNA underwent reverse transcription, so expressed TCRB transcripts were sequenced. Sequencing used immunoSEQ multiplex PCR; TCRdb keeps in-frame clones, though not all of them. The table records under 850,000 clones, 13% of them present only once. Germline V gene data show CDR1 as LNHNV and CDR2 as YYDKDF (reference sequence). The CDR3 sequence is 16 residues long. The V and J ends lost 4 bases and 3 bases respectively, with 18 bases between them. Study-level results: In all four CD4+ subsets, TCRB CDR3 length was significantly, moderately reduced in type 1 diabetes.

The source material was naive CD4+ T cells from blood. This chain connects TRBV15 to TRBJ1-1; possible D gene TRBD1, 6 bases. This clonotype was sampled from a man between 18 and 29 years old with type 1 diabetes. CDR3 sequence reads: CATSTTGRGWYTEAFF. CDR3 nucleotides: TGTGCCACCAGCACAACCGGCAGGGGTTGGTACACTGAAGCTTTCTTT.